Shown below are 2 T cell receptor beta chains from a single sample sequenced in a study of siplizumab effects on memory and regulatory T cells. TCRdb keeps only in-frame clones here, not all; method: immunoSEQ multiplex PCR. This repertoire shows about 120,000 clones, about 94% found once; its top ten account for 1.5% to 2%. The sample comprised non-Treg CD4+ T cells sorted from blood. All receptors come from a human donor in good health.

This clone was seen just once. The chain couples TRBV29-1 to TRBJ1-1; 7 positions agree with TRBD1. Looked up from germline, CDR1 is SQVTM and CDR2 is ANQGSEA. The trim removed 1 base at V and 4 bases at J, leaving 6 bases unmatched. This CDR3 spans 14 amino acids. CDR3 amino acids: CSVEVQGDGTEAFF. The CDR3 coding sequence is TGCAGCGTTGAAGTTCAGGGGGACGGCACTGAAGCTTTCTTT.

The chain recombines TRBV5-8 with TRBJ2-2, with D uncertain. The CDR3 is 16 amino acids. Germline V lookup: CDR1 SGHTS, CDR2 YDEGEE. Trimming left V 0 bases short and J 0 bases short, with 9 bases between. The DNA for the CDR3 is TGTGCCAGCAGCTTGGGGTTGACGGCGAACACCGGGGAGCTGTTTTTT. Its translation: CASSLGLTANTGELFF.